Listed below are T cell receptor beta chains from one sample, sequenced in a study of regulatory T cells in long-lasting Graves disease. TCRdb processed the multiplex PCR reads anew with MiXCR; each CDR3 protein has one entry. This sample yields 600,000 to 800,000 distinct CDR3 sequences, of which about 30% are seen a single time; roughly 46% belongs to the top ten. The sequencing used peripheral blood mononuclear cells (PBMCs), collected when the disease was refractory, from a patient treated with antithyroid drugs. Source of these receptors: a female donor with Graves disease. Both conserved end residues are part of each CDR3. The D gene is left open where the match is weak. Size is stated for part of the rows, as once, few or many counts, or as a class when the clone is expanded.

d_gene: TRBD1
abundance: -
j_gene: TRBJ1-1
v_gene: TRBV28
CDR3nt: TGTGCCAGCAGTTTCAGGGGGAGCTTAACTGAAGCTTTCTTT
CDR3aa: CASSFRGSLTEAFF

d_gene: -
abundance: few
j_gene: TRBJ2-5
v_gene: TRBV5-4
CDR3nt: TGTGCCAGCAGCGGGTGGAACTGGGAGACCCAGTACTTC
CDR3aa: CASSGWNWETQYF

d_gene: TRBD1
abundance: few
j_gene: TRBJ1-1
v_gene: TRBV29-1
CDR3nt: TGCAGCGTTGTTCAGGGGGGATGGACTGAAGCTTTCTTT
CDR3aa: CSVVQGGWTEAFF

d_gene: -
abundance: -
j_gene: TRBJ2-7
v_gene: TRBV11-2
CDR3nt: TGTGCCAGCAGCCCCCATCGACGCGGAGAAGCCTCCGAGCAGTACTTC
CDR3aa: CASSPHRRGEASEQYF

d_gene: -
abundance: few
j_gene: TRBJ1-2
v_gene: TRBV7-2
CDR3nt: TGTGCCAGCAGCTCACAGAGCCAGGGGTTTGGCTACACCTTC
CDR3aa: CASSSQSQGFGYTF

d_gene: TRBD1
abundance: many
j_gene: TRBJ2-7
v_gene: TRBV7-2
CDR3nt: TGTGCCAGCAGCCCAGGACAGGGGGCTTGGGAGCAGTACTTC
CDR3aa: CASSPGQGAWEQYF

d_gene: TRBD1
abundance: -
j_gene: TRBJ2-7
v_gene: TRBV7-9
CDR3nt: TGTGCCAGCAGCCCCAACGTCGGGACAGGGGGATCCGAGCAGTACTTC
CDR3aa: CASSPNVGTGGSEQYF

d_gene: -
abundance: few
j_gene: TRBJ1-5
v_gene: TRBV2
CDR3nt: TGTGCCAGCAGTGAGGCCAGGGGTCAGTATCAGCCCCAGCATTTT
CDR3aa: CASSEARGQYQPQHF

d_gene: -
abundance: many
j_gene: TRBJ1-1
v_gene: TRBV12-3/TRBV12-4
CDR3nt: TGTGCCGGACAACATAGGGGGATTGAAGCTTTCTTT
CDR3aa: CAGQHRGIEAFF

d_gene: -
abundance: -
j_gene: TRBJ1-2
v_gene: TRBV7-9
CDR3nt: TGTGCCAGCAGCTTCAGGACCTATGGCTACACCTTC
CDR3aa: CASSFRTYGYTF

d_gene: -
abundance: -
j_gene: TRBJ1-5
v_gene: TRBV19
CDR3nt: TGTGCCAGCGTAAAAAGAAATAGCAATCAGCCCCAGCATTTT
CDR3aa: CASVKRNSNQPQHF

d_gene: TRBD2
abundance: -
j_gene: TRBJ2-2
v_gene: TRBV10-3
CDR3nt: TGTGCCATCAGTGAGTCGGCGGGGGAGAACACCGGGGAGCTGTTTTTT
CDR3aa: CAISESAGENTGELFF

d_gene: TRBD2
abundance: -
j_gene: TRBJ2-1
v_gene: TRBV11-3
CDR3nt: TGTGCCAGCAGCTTAGTGGTCGGGAGGTCCTACAATGAGCAGTTCTTC
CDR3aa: CASSLVVGRSYNEQFF

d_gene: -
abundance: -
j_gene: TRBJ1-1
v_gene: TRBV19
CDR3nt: TGTGCCAGTAGTATATCGGGGGTCAACTGGAACACTGAAGCTTTCTTT
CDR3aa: CASSISGVNWNTEAFF

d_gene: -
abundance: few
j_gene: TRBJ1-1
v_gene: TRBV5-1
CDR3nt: TGCGCCAGCAGCCATAAGACAGCGAACACTGAAGCTTTCTTT
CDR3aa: CASSHKTANTEAFF

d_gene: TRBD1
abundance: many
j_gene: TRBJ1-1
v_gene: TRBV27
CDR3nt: TGTGCCAGCCTTGGGACAGGGTACACTGAAGCTTTCTTT
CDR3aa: CASLGTGYTEAFF

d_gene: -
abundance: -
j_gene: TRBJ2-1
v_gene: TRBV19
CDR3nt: TGTGCCAGTCGAAGTTTAGACAATGAGCAGTTCTTC
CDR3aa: CASRSLDNEQFF

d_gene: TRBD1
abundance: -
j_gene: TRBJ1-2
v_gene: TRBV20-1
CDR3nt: TGCAGTGAGGCGTCAGGGGGTGACTATGGCTACACCTTC
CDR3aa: CSEASGGDYGYTF

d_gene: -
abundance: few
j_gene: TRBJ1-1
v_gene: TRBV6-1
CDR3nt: TGTGCCTTACAATCGGGGGTGAACACTGAAGCTTTCTTT
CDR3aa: CALQSGVNTEAFF

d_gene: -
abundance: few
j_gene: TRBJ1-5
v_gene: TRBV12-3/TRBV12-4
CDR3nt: TGTGCCAGCAGATCTAAAGGTAGCAATCAGCCCCAGCATTTT
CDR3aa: CASRSKGSNQPQHF

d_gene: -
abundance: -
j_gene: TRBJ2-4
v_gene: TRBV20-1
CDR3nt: TGCAGTGCAAAGTCGACAGGAAACATTCAGTACTTC
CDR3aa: CSAKSTGNIQYF

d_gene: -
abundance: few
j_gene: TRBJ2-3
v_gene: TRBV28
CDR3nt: TGTGCCAGCAGAGCAACGTCGGATACGCAGTATTTT
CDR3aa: CASRATSDTQYF

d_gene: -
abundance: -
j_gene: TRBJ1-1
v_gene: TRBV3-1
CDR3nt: TGTGCCAGCAGCCGATCGAATGGGGGGCGGACTGAAGCTTTCTTT
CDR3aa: CASSRSNGGRTEAFF

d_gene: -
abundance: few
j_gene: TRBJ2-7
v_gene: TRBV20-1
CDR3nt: TGCAGTGCTCGAACTAGGGGGAGGGACTACGAGCAGTACTTC
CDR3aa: CSARTRGRDYEQYF

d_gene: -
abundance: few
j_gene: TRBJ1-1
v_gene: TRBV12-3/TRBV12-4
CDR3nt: TGTGCCAGCAGACCCTTATCGGTTACTGAAGCTTTCTTT
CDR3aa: CASRPLSVTEAFF

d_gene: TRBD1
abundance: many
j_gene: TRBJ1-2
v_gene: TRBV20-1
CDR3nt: TGCAGTGCTAGAGGCGGGACAGACTATGGCTACACCTTC
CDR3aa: CSARGGTDYGYTF

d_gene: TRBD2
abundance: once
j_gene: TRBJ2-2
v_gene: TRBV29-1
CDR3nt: TGCAGCGTTGAAGATGGATCCGGGAGGGCCGGGGAGCTGTTTTTT
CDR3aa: CSVEDGSGRAGELFF

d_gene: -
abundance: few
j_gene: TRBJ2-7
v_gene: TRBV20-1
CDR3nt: TGCAGTGCTAGAGAGGGGGGTTTCTCCTACGAGCAGTACTTC
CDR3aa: CSAREGGFSYEQYF

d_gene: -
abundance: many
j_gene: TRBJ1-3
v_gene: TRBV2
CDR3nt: TGTGCCAGCAGAGTAGGTTCGGGCTCTGGAAACACCATATATTTT
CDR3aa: CASRVGSGSGNTIYF

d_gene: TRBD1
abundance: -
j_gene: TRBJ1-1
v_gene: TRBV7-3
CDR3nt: TGTGCCAGCAGCTTAGGGGAGGGGGCCGGCGAAGGTACTGAAGCTTTCTTT
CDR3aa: CASSLGEGAGEGTEAFF

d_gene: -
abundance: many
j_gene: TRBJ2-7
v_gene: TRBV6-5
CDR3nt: TGTGCCAGCAGTTACGTCGCGAAGGGGTACGAGCAGTACTTC
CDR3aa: CASSYVAKGYEQYF

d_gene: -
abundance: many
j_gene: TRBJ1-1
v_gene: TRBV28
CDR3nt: TGTGCCAGCAATCTAAACACTGAAGCTTTCTTT
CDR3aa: CASNLNTEAFF

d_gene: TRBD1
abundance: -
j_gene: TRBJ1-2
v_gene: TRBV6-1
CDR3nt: TGTGCCAGCATGGGTCAGGGGGCTGTCGGGCGGTATGGCTACACCTTC
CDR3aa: CASMGQGAVGRYGYTF

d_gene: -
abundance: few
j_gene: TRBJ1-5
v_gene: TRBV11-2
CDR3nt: TGTGCCAGCAGCTTAGGGGCAACAGACAATCAGCCCCAGCATTTT
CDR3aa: CASSLGATDNQPQHF

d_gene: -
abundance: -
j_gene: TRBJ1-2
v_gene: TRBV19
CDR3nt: TGTGCCAGTACCCCCCTAGGACAGTCGGGCTATGGCTACACCTTC
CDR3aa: CASTPLGQSGYGYTF

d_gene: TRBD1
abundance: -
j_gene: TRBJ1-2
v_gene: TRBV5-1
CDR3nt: TGCGCCAGCAGCTTTTTCCCCGGGACAGGGTTTTCCTATGGCTACACCTTC
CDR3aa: CASSFFPGTGFSYGYTF

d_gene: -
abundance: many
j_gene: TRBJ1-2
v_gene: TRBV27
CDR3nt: TGTGCCAGCAGTCCCCGTTTGGGCGGTTATGGCTACACCTTC
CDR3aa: CASSPRLGGYGYTF

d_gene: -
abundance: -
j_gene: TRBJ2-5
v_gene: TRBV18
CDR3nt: TGTGCCAGCCATTCAGGGGGGCAAGAGACCCAGTACTTC
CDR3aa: CASHSGGQETQYF

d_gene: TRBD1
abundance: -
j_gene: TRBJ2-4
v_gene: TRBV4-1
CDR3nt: TGCGCCAGCAGCCAAGGGGACAGGTCGGAGAACATTCAGTACTTC
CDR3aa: CASSQGDRSENIQYF

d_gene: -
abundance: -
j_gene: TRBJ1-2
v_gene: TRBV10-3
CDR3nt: TGTGCCATCTGGGGGGGAGAGAACTATGGCTACACCTTC
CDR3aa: CAIWGGENYGYTF

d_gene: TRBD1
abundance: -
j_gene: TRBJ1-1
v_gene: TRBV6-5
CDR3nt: TGTGCCAGCAGTTACACGCCTTACAGGGGGACTGAAGCTTTCTTT
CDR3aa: CASSYTPYRGTEAFF

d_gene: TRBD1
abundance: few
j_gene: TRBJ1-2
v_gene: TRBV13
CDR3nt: TGTGCCAGCAGCGCAGACAGGGGAGGAGACTATGGCTACACCTTC
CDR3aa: CASSADRGGDYGYTF

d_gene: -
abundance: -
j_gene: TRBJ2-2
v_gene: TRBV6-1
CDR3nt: TGTGCCAGCAGCCGCTCAGGGATGGGCACCGGGGAGCTGTTTTTT
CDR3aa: CASSRSGMGTGELFF

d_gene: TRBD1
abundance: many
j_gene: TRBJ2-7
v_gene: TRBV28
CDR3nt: TGTGCCAGCAGTTTACGGGGACAGGGTTACGAGCAGTACTTC
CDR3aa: CASSLRGQGYEQYF

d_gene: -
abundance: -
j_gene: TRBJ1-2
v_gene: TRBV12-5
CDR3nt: TGTGCTAGTGGTTTGCAGCCCAATGCCCGTGGCTACACCTTC
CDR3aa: CASGLQPNARGYTF

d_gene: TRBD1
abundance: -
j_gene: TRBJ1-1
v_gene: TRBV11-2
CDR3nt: TGTGCCAGCAGCTCCGGGGGTGGGCTGACAGGGGTAAACACTGAAGCTTTCTTT
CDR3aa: CASSSGGGLTGVNTEAFF

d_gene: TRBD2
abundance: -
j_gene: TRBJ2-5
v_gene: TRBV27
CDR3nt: TGTGCCAGCAACGGACTAGCGGGCGATCAAGAGACCCAGTACTTC
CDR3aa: CASNGLAGDQETQYF

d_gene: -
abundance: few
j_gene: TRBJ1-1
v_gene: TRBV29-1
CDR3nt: TGCAGCTCTAGGGACGGGAACACTGAAGCTTTCTTT
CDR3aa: CSSRDGNTEAFF

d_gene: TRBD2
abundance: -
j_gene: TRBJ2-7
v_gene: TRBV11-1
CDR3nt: TGTGCCAGCAGCTTATACCGGACTAGTACCGACGAGCAGTACTTC
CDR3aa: CASSLYRTSTDEQYF

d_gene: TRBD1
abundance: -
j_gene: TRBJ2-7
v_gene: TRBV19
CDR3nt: TGTGCCAGTAGTACGCCGGGCATACAGGGGTCCTACGAGCAGTACTTC
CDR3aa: CASSTPGIQGSYEQYF

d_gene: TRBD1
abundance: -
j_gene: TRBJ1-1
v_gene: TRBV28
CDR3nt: TGTGCCAGCAGTTCTCACAGGGGCTCGAACACTGAAGCTTTCTTT
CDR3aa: CASSSHRGSNTEAFF

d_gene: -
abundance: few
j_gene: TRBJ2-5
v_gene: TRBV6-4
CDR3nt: TGTGCCAGCAGTTACGGTTTTGGCGGGATCCAAGAGACCCAGTACTTC
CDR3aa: CASSYGFGGIQETQYF

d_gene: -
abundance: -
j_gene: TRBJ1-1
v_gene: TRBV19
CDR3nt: TGTGCCAGTAATTCCGACATCACCGGAACTGAAGCTTTCTTT
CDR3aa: CASNSDITGTEAFF

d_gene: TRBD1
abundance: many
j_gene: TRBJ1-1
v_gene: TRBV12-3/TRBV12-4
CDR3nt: TGTGCCAGCAGGGACAGGGGTACTGAAGCCCTCTTT
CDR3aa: CASRDRGTEALF

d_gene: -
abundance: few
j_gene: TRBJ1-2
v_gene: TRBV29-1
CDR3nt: TGCAGCGTTGGTTTCAGTGTAGTTTTCTACACCTTC
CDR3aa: CSVGFSVVFYTF